The rows below give T cell receptor beta chains drawn from one sample of a study of blood T cell repertoires in COVID-19. Generated by immunoSEQ multiplex PCR, the TCRdb table keeps only in-frame clones and is missing some. The data hold roughly 200,000 clones, with around 86% observed a single time. Sample: PBMCs or T cells enriched from blood (not recorded which). The receptors stem from a woman aged 40 to 50 with acute COVID-19. The CDR3 runs from the conserved cysteine through the conserved F or W. Each record gives: J gene, D gene, V gene, CDR3 length, clone size, CDR3 DNA, CDR3 protein. D genes are given only for firm matches. Only some rows state a clone size, as once, few, many or a class for expanded clones.

J gene: TRBJ1-3
D gene: .
V gene: TRBV7-2
CDR3 length: 15
clone size: .
CDR3 DNA: TGTGCCAGCAGCTCCAAGGCGGGGGGTGGAAACACCATATATTTT
CDR3 protein: CASSSKAGGGNTIYF

J gene: TRBJ2-1
D gene: .
V gene: TRBV13
CDR3 length: 16
clone size: once
CDR3 DNA: TGTGCCAGCAGCTTAGGGGGGATTTCACCAGAAGACAGGCAGTTCTTC
CDR3 protein: CASSLGGISPEDRQFF

J gene: TRBJ1-5
D gene: .
V gene: TRBV7-8
CDR3 length: 16
clone size: .
CDR3 DNA: TGTGCCAGCAGCTTAATTGGACAGACCTTCAATCAGCCCCAGCATTTT
CDR3 protein: CASSLIGQTFNQPQHF

J gene: TRBJ1-5
D gene: .
V gene: TRBV24-1
CDR3 length: 13
clone size: .
CDR3 DNA: TGTGCCACCAGTGATTTCCTCGAGGGGCCCCAGCATTTT
CDR3 protein: CATSDFLEGPQHF

J gene: TRBJ2-2
D gene: .
V gene: TRBV11-1
CDR3 length: 13
clone size: .
CDR3 DNA: TGTGCCAGCAGCCCCCTAGCATCCGGGGAGCTGTTTTTT
CDR3 protein: CASSPLASGELFF

J gene: TRBJ1-6
D gene: .
V gene: TRBV3-1/TRBV3-2
CDR3 length: 18
clone size: .
CDR3 DNA: TGTGCCAGCAGCCCCGCTTTAAGTCGGAGCTCCTATAATTCACCCCTCCACTTT
CDR3 protein: CASSPALSRSSYNSPLHF

J gene: TRBJ2-7
D gene: TRBD1
V gene: TRBV3-1/TRBV3-2
CDR3 length: 16
clone size: .
CDR3 DNA: TGTGCCAGCAGCCAAGATAACCGGGACAGAACCTACGAGCAGTACTTC
CDR3 protein: CASSQDNRDRTYEQYF

J gene: TRBJ1-5
D gene: .
V gene: TRBV2
CDR3 length: 15
clone size: .
CDR3 DNA: TGTGCCAGCAGTGAACACAGCAATAGCAATCAGCCCCAGCATTTT
CDR3 protein: CASSEHSNSNQPQHF

J gene: TRBJ1-1
D gene: TRBD1
V gene: TRBV2
CDR3 length: 14
clone size: .
CDR3 DNA: TGTGCCAGCACCGAAAGGACAGGGAACACTGAAGCTTTCTTT
CDR3 protein: CASTERTGNTEAFF

J gene: TRBJ1-2
D gene: .
V gene: TRBV10-2
CDR3 length: 16
clone size: .
CDR3 DNA: TGCGCCAGCAGTGAGTCCTGGCCAGTCGTATCTTATGGCTACACCTTC
CDR3 protein: CASSESWPVVSYGYTF

J gene: TRBJ1-1
D gene: TRBD1
V gene: TRBV14
CDR3 length: 13
clone size: .
CDR3 DNA: TGTGCCAGCAGCCGAGACAGGGGTTCTGAAGCTTTCTTT
CDR3 protein: CASSRDRGSEAFF

J gene: TRBJ1-1
D gene: .
V gene: TRBV7-2
CDR3 length: 14
clone size: .
CDR3 DNA: TGTGCCAGCAGCGAGGGACAAGTGAACACTGAAGCTTTCTTT
CDR3 protein: CASSEGQVNTEAFF

J gene: TRBJ2-7
D gene: TRBD1
V gene: TRBV5-1
CDR3 length: 16
clone size: .
CDR3 DNA: TGCGCCAGCAGGAAAACAGGGGGCGCGGGGTCCTACGAGCAGTACTTC
CDR3 protein: CASRKTGGAGSYEQYF

J gene: TRBJ1-1
D gene: .
V gene: TRBV29-1
CDR3 length: 13
clone size: few
CDR3 DNA: TGCAGCGTTGAAGACAGGGGATATGGTGAAGCTTTCTTT
CDR3 protein: CSVEDRGYGEAFF

J gene: TRBJ2-1
D gene: .
V gene: TRBV6-5
CDR3 length: 14
clone size: .
CDR3 DNA: TGTGCCAGCAGTTACCGGAGGGACTTCAATGAGCAGTTCTTC
CDR3 protein: CASSYRRDFNEQFF

J gene: TRBJ2-5
D gene: TRBD2
V gene: TRBV9
CDR3 length: 19
clone size: .
CDR3 DNA: TGTGCCAGCAGCGTAACGTCCCAAGCGAGTAGCGGGGGGGAAGAGACCCAGTACTTC
CDR3 protein: CASSVTSQASSGGEETQYF

J gene: TRBJ1-2
D gene: .
V gene: TRBV5-1
CDR3 length: 13
clone size: .
CDR3 DNA: TGCGCCAGCAGAGAACCGACAGGATATGGCTACACCTTC
CDR3 protein: CASREPTGYGYTF

J gene: TRBJ2-1
D gene: TRBD2
V gene: TRBV10-3
CDR3 length: 15
clone size: .
CDR3 DNA: TGTGCCATCAGTGAGACGCTAGCGGGGGAGAATGAGCAGTTCTTC
CDR3 protein: CAISETLAGENEQFF

J gene: TRBJ1-1
D gene: TRBD1
V gene: TRBV5-4
CDR3 length: 14
clone size: .
CDR3 DNA: TGTGCCAGCAGCTTCCGAAGACAGGGGCCTGAAGCTTTCTTT
CDR3 protein: CASSFRRQGPEAFF

J gene: TRBJ1-1
D gene: .
V gene: TRBV6-1
CDR3 length: 14
clone size: .
CDR3 DNA: TGTGCCAGCAGTGAATGGGGGGAGAACACTGAAGCTTTCTTT
CDR3 protein: CASSEWGENTEAFF

J gene: TRBJ2-3
D gene: .
V gene: TRBV7-2
CDR3 length: 15
clone size: .
CDR3 DNA: TGTGCCAGCAGCTTAGGGCAGGCCTTCACAGATACGCAGTATTTT
CDR3 protein: CASSLGQAFTDTQYF

J gene: TRBJ2-2
D gene: .
V gene: TRBV27
CDR3 length: 16
clone size: .
CDR3 DNA: TGTGCCAGCAGTCAACGGACAGCCTTGAACACCGGGGAGCTGTTTTTT
CDR3 protein: CASSQRTALNTGELFF

J gene: TRBJ2-6
D gene: .
V gene: TRBV9
CDR3 length: 18
clone size: .
CDR3 DNA: TGTGCCAGCAACCAAAGGACAGCCCTAGGGGACGGGGCCAACGTCCTGACTTTC
CDR3 protein: CASNQRTALGDGANVLTF

J gene: TRBJ1-6
D gene: TRBD1
V gene: TRBV27
CDR3 length: 15
clone size: .
CDR3 DNA: TGTGCCAGCAGTTTAGGAGGGGGCGGTAATTCACCCCTCCACTTT
CDR3 protein: CASSLGGGGNSPLHF

J gene: TRBJ1-2
D gene: .
V gene: TRBV23-1
CDR3 length: 16
clone size: .
CDR3 DNA: TGCGCCAGCAGTCAATCTGTTCCCAGGGGTGACTATGGCTACACCTTC
CDR3 protein: CASSQSVPRGDYGYTF

J gene: TRBJ1-2
D gene: .
V gene: TRBV9
CDR3 length: 14
clone size: .
CDR3 DNA: TGTGCCAGCAGCGTAGGTCTGGGGGCCTATGGCTACACCTTC
CDR3 protein: CASSVGLGAYGYTF

J gene: TRBJ2-1
D gene: TRBD2
V gene: TRBV5-1
CDR3 length: 16
clone size: once
CDR3 DNA: TGCGCCAGCAGGTTGGGACTAGCGGGGGGTTACAATGAGCAGTTCTTC
CDR3 protein: CASRLGLAGGYNEQFF

J gene: TRBJ1-5
D gene: TRBD1
V gene: TRBV24-1
CDR3 length: 15
clone size: once
CDR3 DNA: TGTGCCACCAGTGATGTGGACAGGGGAGCTCAGCCCCAGCATTTT
CDR3 protein: CATSDVDRGAQPQHF

J gene: TRBJ2-2
D gene: .
V gene: TRBV2
CDR3 length: 16
clone size: .
CDR3 DNA: TGTGCCAGCAGCGGAGACTCTCCACCGACCACCGGGGAGCTGTTTTTT
CDR3 protein: CASSGDSPPTTGELFF

J gene: TRBJ1-5
D gene: TRBD1
V gene: TRBV2
CDR3 length: 17
clone size: .
CDR3 DNA: TGTGCCAGCAGTGAAACCACAGGGGGGGTCCATGATGAGCCCCAGCATTTT
CDR3 protein: CASSETTGGVHDEPQHF

J gene: TRBJ1-1
D gene: TRBD1
V gene: TRBV5-1
CDR3 length: 16
clone size: .
CDR3 DNA: TGCGCCAGCAGCTCCCCTTCCGGGACAGGAGGGACTGAAGCTTTCTTT
CDR3 protein: CASSSPSGTGGTEAFF

J gene: TRBJ1-2
D gene: .
V gene: TRBV9
CDR3 length: 15
clone size: .
CDR3 DNA: TGTGCCAGCAGCGCGGCGGGCACCCCTGACTATGGCTACACCTTC
CDR3 protein: CASSAAGTPDYGYTF

J gene: TRBJ1-5
D gene: .
V gene: TRBV7-9
CDR3 length: 16
clone size: few
CDR3 DNA: TGTGCCAGCAGCTTAGGGAGGGCGGTTCAAAATCAGCCCCAGCATTTT
CDR3 protein: CASSLGRAVQNQPQHF

J gene: TRBJ1-3
D gene: TRBD1
V gene: TRBV9
CDR3 length: 14
clone size: .
CDR3 DNA: TGTGCCAGCAGCCAGGGGGTCTCTGGAAACACCATATATTTT
CDR3 protein: CASSQGVSGNTIYF

J gene: TRBJ1-1
D gene: .
V gene: TRBV5-1
CDR3 length: 15
clone size: .
CDR3 DNA: TGCGCCAGCAGTGGGGGGAACTCTATGAACACTGAAGCTTTCTTT
CDR3 protein: CASSGGNSMNTEAFF

J gene: TRBJ1-1
D gene: .
V gene: TRBV6-2/TRBV6-3
CDR3 length: 16
clone size: .
CDR3 DNA: TGTGCCAGCAGTTACCTGGGAGGTACGGTGAACACTGAAGCTTTCTTT
CDR3 protein: CASSYLGGTVNTEAFF

J gene: TRBJ2-5
D gene: .
V gene: TRBV7-9
CDR3 length: 13
clone size: .
CDR3 DNA: TGTGCCAGCAGCTTCGGGAGCGAAGAGACCCAGTACTTC
CDR3 protein: CASSFGSEETQYF

J gene: TRBJ1-2
D gene: .
V gene: TRBV7-8
CDR3 length: 14
clone size: once
CDR3 DNA: TGTGCCAGCAGCTTGGAGACAGAAAACTATGGCTACACCTTC
CDR3 protein: CASSLETENYGYTF

J gene: TRBJ1-4
D gene: .
V gene: TRBV5-1
CDR3 length: 14
clone size: few
CDR3 DNA: TGCGCCAGCAGCTTGGATCCGGGTGGGGAAAAACTGTTTTTT
CDR3 protein: CASSLDPGGEKLFF

J gene: TRBJ1-2
D gene: .
V gene: TRBV5-1
CDR3 length: 17
clone size: .
CDR3 DNA: TGCGCCAGCAGCTTGGGCCAGGAAAGGCCGTCACACTATGGCTACACCTTC
CDR3 protein: CASSLGQERPSHYGYTF

J gene: TRBJ2-1
D gene: TRBD2
V gene: TRBV7-9
CDR3 length: 15
clone size: many
CDR3 DNA: TGTGCCAGCAGCCTACAGCGGGGGCCCGTTTATGAGCAGTTCTTC
CDR3 protein: CASSLQRGPVYEQFF

J gene: TRBJ2-5
D gene: TRBD2
V gene: TRBV9
CDR3 length: 16
clone size: .
CDR3 DNA: TGTGCCAGCAGCGTAGCTCCGGGGGGATTGGGGGAGACCCAGTACTTC
CDR3 protein: CASSVAPGGLGETQYF

J gene: TRBJ1-1
D gene: .
V gene: TRBV4-3
CDR3 length: 14
clone size: .
CDR3 DNA: TGCGCCAGCAGCTGGCGGGGCACGAACACTGAAGCTTTCTTT
CDR3 protein: CASSWRGTNTEAFF

J gene: TRBJ1-1
D gene: .
V gene: TRBV7-6
CDR3 length: 14
clone size: .
CDR3 DNA: TGTGCCAGCAGCCAAGGAGCCTCAAACACTGAAGCTTTCTTT
CDR3 protein: CASSQGASNTEAFF

J gene: TRBJ1-2
D gene: .
V gene: TRBV6-6
CDR3 length: 16
clone size: .
CDR3 DNA: TGTGCCAGCAGTTACTCGATGGCAGGGGCTTTGGACGGCTACACCTTC
CDR3 protein: CASSYSMAGALDGYTF